A selection of T cell receptor beta chains follows, all from one sample in a study of yellow fever vaccine responses in identical twins. TCRdb re-derived calls from the RT-PCR reads in MiXCR, one entry per CDR3 protein. The sample lists 30,000 to 40,000 distinct CDR3 sequences; 50% to 75% were seen once. Here the sequenced sample was T cells from blood (PBMCs), unsorted or a sorted subset (not recorded which), taken before or after yellow fever vaccination (not recorded which). Receptors were obtained from a woman aged 18-29 years who received the yellow fever vaccine. CDR3s include the opening cysteine and the closing phenylalanine or tryptophan. D genes are given only for firm matches. Only part of the rows carry a size: once, few, many, or a class if the clone is expanded.

TRBJ2-1 TRBV9 NA NA CASSVVAGPHNEQFF TGTGCCAGCAGCGTAGTTGCGGGGCCTCACAATGAGCAGTTCTTC
TRBJ2-7 TRBV29-1 NA few CSAESGTNEQYF TGCAGCGCCGAAAGTGGGACGAACGAGCAGTACTTC
TRBJ1-4 TRBV11-1 NA few CASSLVLWGTNEKLFF TGTGCCAGCAGCTTAGTGCTTTGGGGGACTAATGAAAAACTGTTTTTT
TRBJ1-3 TRBV7-9 NA NA CASSGRTDTNTIYF TGTGCCAGCAGCGGCAGGACAGATACAAACACCATATATTTT
TRBJ2-1 TRBV29-1 NA NA CSSLRSSGEQFF TGCAGCTCCCTCAGGAGTTCCGGTGAGCAGTTCTTC
TRBJ2-1 TRBV20-1 NA NA CSAILGSSYNEQFF TGCAGTGCTATCCTTGGGAGCTCCTACAATGAGCAGTTCTTC
TRBJ1-1 TRBV3-1 NA NA CASSQGNTEAFF TGTGCCAGCAGCCAGGGCAACACTGAAGCTTTCTTT
TRBJ2-1 TRBV11-3 NA few CASSFRPMSSYNEQFF TGTGCCAGCAGCTTCCGTCCTATGAGCTCCTACAATGAGCAGTTCTTC
TRBJ2-1 TRBV11-2 TRBD2 NA CASSLTSGGAGGEQFF TGTGCCAGCAGCTTGACTAGCGGGGGGGCCGGGGGTGAGCAGTTCTTC
TRBJ2-7 TRBV24-1 TRBD2 NA CATSDHTSGSYEQYF TGTGCCACCAGTGATCACACTAGCGGATCCTACGAGCAGTACTTC
TRBJ2-7 TRBV11-1 TRBD2 few CASSLVAGSMSGIYEQYF TGTGCCAGCAGCTTAGTAGCGGGAAGTATGTCGGGAATCTACGAGCAGTACTTC
TRBJ1-5 TRBV29-1 NA NA CSSTGTWGNQPQHF TGCAGCTCGACCGGGACATGGGGCAATCAGCCCCAGCATTTT
TRBJ2-1 TRBV10-3 TRBD1 once CAISEPNHQGQFNEQFF TGTGCCATCAGTGAGCCAAACCATCAGGGACAGTTCAATGAGCAGTTCTTC
TRBJ2-3 TRBV14 TRBD2 NA CASSQFLAGGPSCTQYF TGTGCCAGCAGCCAATTCCTAGCGGGAGGACCGTCGTGTACGCAGTATTTT
TRBJ1-1 TRBV20-1 NA few CSASNLQSMNTEAFF TGCAGTGCTAGTAACTTGCAGTCCATGAACACTGAAGCTTTCTTT
TRBJ1-2 TRBV11-3 NA NA CASSLDAGPGYTF TGTGCCAGCAGCTTAGATGCCGGGCCTGGCTACACCTTC
TRBJ1-1 TRBV18 NA NA CASSPLRGGGTEAFF TGTGCCAGCTCACCACTCAGGGGTGGAGGTACTGAAGCTTTCTTT
TRBJ1-2 TRBV6-5 NA few CASSYSGYRGRAGYTF TGTGCCAGCAGTTACTCGGGTTATCGGGGACGAGCGGGCTACACCTTC
TRBJ1-4 TRBV15 NA NA CATSRDVSGSHEKLFF TGTGCCACCAGCAGAGATGTTTCGGGCTCTCATGAAAAACTGTTTTTT
TRBJ2-1 TRBV5-1 NA NA CASSFASTRSSEQFF TGCGCCAGCAGCTTCGCCTCGACTAGAAGCTCTGAGCAGTTCTTC
TRBJ2-2 TRBV29-1 TRBD1 NA CSVVGTGLFGELFF TGCAGCGTTGTGGGGACAGGGTTGTTCGGGGAGCTGTTTTTT
TRBJ2-1 TRBV15 NA NA CATATGLYNEQFF TGTGCCACCGCGACAGGTCTCTACAATGAGCAGTTCTTC
TRBJ1-1 TRBV6-1 TRBD1 NA CASSRPPGTGGSIAEAFF TGTGCCAGCAGTCGCCCTCCCGGGACAGGGGGGTCGATCGCTGAAGCTTTCTTT
TRBJ2-7 TRBV7-6 NA NA CASSLGQGPNPSYEQYF TGTGCCAGCAGCTTGGGTCAGGGCCCAAATCCCTCCTACGAGCAGTACTTT
TRBJ1-2 TRBV5-5 NA NA CASSSYTGPGYTF TGTGCCAGCAGCTCCTATACAGGGCCTGGCTACACCTTC
TRBJ2-5 TRBV6-2/TRBV6-3 NA NA CASSYSFGPRETQYF TGTGCCAGCAGTTACTCGTTTGGACCCCGAGAGACCCAGTACTTC
TRBJ2-5 TRBV18 NA NA CASSPAQSGTSGTQYF TGTGCCAGCTCACCAGCGCAGTCCGGGACTTCGGGGACCCAGTACTTC
TRBJ1-6 TRBV3-1 TRBD1 NA CASSPGQGNTSPLHF TGTGCCAGCAGCCCGGGACAGGGAAATACTTCACCCCTCCACTTT
TRBJ2-1 TRBV11-3 TRBD2 few CASGGSGDEQFF TGTGCCAGCGGCGGGAGTGGCGATGAGCAGTTCTTC
TRBJ2-7 TRBV5-4 NA NA CASSRDRYEQYF TGTGCCAGCAGCCGGGACCGCTACGAGCAGTACTTC
TRBJ2-1 TRBV12-3/TRBV12-4 NA NA CASSFGGDEQFF TGTGCCAGCAGTTTTGGAGGGGATGAGCAGTTCTTC